This TCR beta chain originates from a study of molecular identifiers for immune sequencing clone quantification. Broader study findings: Detection of one spiked Jurkat cell's TCR RNA reportedly worked in 1 million or so naive cells.

Bulk TCR library preparation followed previously described methods with listed TCR primers. One entry per CDR3 protein results from TCRdb running MiXCR on the PCR reads. This sample has about 320,000 distinct CDR3 sequences, with under 25% found just once. This CDR3 region has 15 residues. Germline CDR1 reads SGHVS; CDR2 reads FNYEAQ. This clonotype was seen only once. Antigen: not known. Just one base apart from a much larger clone, this may be a read error. V and J are TRBV7-6 and TRBJ2-1, with a possible D match to TRBD1 (6 bases). Sequencing was carried out using naive CD8+ T cells from blood, with Jurkat cell RNA spiked in. The subset denotes: FACS-sorted CD8+CD4-CCR7+CD45RA+ naive T cells. The origin of this receptor is a human donor in good health. Some libraries in this study had Jurkat cell RNA spiked in. The CDR3 reads CDSSPRQVSYNEQFF. The CDR3 nucleotides are TGTGACAGCAGCCCCCGACAGGTCTCCTACAATGAGCAGTTCTTC. Supplemented by reference TRBV7-6 and TRBJ2-1, the full variable domain reads GAGVSQSPRYKVTKRGQDVALRCDPISGHVSLYWYRQALGQGPEFLTYFNYEAQQDKSGLPNDRFSAERPEGSISTLTIQRTEQRDSAMYRCDSSPRQVSYNEQFFGPGTRLTVL.